This T cell receptor beta chain was captured in a study of identical twins (dated by TCRdb to about 2016). General notes on the study: To test whether fetal clonotypes persist, the study used deep sequencing on TCR alpha and beta repertoires from monozygotic twins, unrelated adults of various ages, and cord blood. Replicate twin experiments were performed at different times using different library preparation protocols to rule out contamination. Findings and caveats that apply to the study as a whole: Compared with coincidental sharing between unrelated individuals, out-of-frame TCR alpha sequences shared between twins showed an excess of sequences with low generation probability. Invariant T cells such as MAIT and iNKT could partly confound zero-insertion analyses, although diverse VJ usage argued against such confounding for most clonotypes. In beta out-of-frame sequences, excess twin sharing was weaker, because having fewer shared sequences lowered the signal-to-noise ratio. Abundant cord blood beta clonotypes had fewer insertions, young adult naive repertoires showed a similar but weaker trend, and memory repertoires showed no such trend. In monozygotic twins, recombination models systematically underestimated out-of-frame TCR alpha sharing, but the models matched the sharing seen between unrelated individuals. Because the same donors could not be followed over many years, the conclusions depended on cross-sectional statistical analysis.

To prepare the library, 5' RACE was applied. The run used an Illumina HiSeq 2000. A universal primer binding site was introduced by template switching, and a unique molecular identifier was present in the final cDNA, enabling accurate counting of TCR cDNA molecules. First-strand cDNA for TCR alpha and beta chains was synthesized from specific primers in the conserved constant-segment region. Each cDNA library was double barcoded, with a SMART-Mk sample barcode plus Illumina barcodes, to control for contamination. TruSeq adapter sequences along with Illumina sample barcodes were introduced in two successive PCR steps. The Illumina HiSeq platform was used with custom primers to sequence TCR alpha and beta cDNA libraries. The source study handled its data this way. MiGEC processed the raw reads to extract unique molecular identifiers, while MiXCR was used to determine the CDR3 positions. For each individual, recombination models were inferred using an EM algorithm with the repgenHMM and IGoR tools. Shared clonotypes were analyzed with the tcR package in R, and sharing was normalized by the product of cloneset sizes. Out-of-frame nonproductive sequences were analyzed to study raw recombination free of thymic and clonal selection effects. TCRdb reprocessing: public reads trimmed at Q25 with fastp, clones called with MiXCR, in-frame beta chains kept. Rows are unified per CDR3 protein, each entry keeping the most common DNA and genes. These V and J calls derive from TCRdb rather than the authors' analysis. The sample table contains around 480,000 distinct CDR3 sequences; only one count was recorded for about 14% of them. The top ten clonotypes cover over 0.5% of the sample.

Every donor in the study was a healthy Caucasian. The twin cohort consisted of three pairs of female monozygotic twins, all aged roughly 18 to 30 years. Positive isolation kits from Invitrogen were used to isolate CD4+ and CD8+ T cell populations. The CDR3 starts with the cysteine, ends with the phenylalanine, and has 14 residues. Only the CDR3 portion is preserved as DNA: 42 bases, with reading frame beginning at the first base. In the germline V gene, CDR1 corresponds to MNHEY and CDR2 to SVGEGT. The V and J ends are trimmed by 6 bases and 3 bases, leaving 12 bases between them. About this clonotype itself: What antigen it recognizes has not been identified. Nothing much larger sits one base from this clone, and base qualities are not available.

The data were also submitted as part of a second study, on yellow fever vaccine responses in identical twins. That second publication adds: According to the authors, in identical twins the way T cells responded to vaccination appeared partly convergent and partly personalized. In the study, vaccine-responding T cell clones were precisely tracked in identical twins.

The chain is made from TRBV6-2 or TRBV6-3 and TRBJ2-4; 5 matching bases give a weak D call of TRBD2. The TCR sequence derives from a woman aged 18-29 years in good health. The source material was CD4+ T cells sorted from blood. The CDR3 is CASRLDSYKNIQYF. The bases are TGTGCCAGCAGACTGGACTCATACAAAAACATTCAGTACTTC.